The T cell receptor beta chain described here comes from a study of human T cells and chemical hapten exposure (dated by TCRdb to about 2021). As for the study more broadly: For sensitization, 2% DPC in acetone was applied to a 2 cm by 2 cm area of upper inner arm skin. Alopecia areata with under or over 50% scalp involvement, alopecia totalis and alopecia universalis were represented in the patient cohort, which was mostly female. Weekly therapeutic DPC doses were additionally applied to the scalp of patients throughout the roughly 23-week study period. Blood samples were taken from patients before sensitization (week 0) and at 2, 6 and about 24 weeks after DPC sensitization. The libraries were sequenced as a pool, and the TCR yield per sample differed mostly because of small variations in library volumes within the pool. Patch testing was done on the upper back using Finn chambers containing 0.01% DPC, and results were scored after 6 days according to International Contact Dermatitis Research Group standards. The study tracked peripheral blood TCR repertoire changes in vivo during primary and secondary sensitization to the hapten diphenylcyclopropenone (DPC) in alopecia patients. Blood for TCR sequencing was provided by twenty-nine alopecia patients at one to four time points (pre-sensitization, 2, 6 and 24 weeks). Results the study describes overall, beyond this receptor: The number of TCRs above 1 in 1000 frequency did not change with DPC sensitization; there was no evidence of global repertoire structure alterations. A positive correlation was found between the number of PT1 expanded TCRs and patch test score, with significance reached at thresholds 8, 16 and 32 but not 4. Repeated subsampling changed both the strength of the expansion versus patch-test correlation and the threshold at which the correlation became significant. Expanded TCRs formed significantly more large CDR3 similarity clusters than pre-sensitization or healthy control sets, consistent with antigen-driven responses. Because every patient had alopecia, a presumed autoimmune disease, the patients' immune response might differ from that of healthy individuals.

The sample's time point, from its label and the paper: patch test 2, 6 weeks after DPC sensitization. In the paper's terms, the treatment or condition label means: therapeutic diphenylcyclopropenone sensitization with weekly scalp DPC. Blood at each patch-test visit was drawn before the patch test was applied. Patients were considered eligible if aged 18 to 70, diagnosed with alopecia and deemed suitable for DPC therapy, and patients were excluded if pregnant. Total RNA was extracted from unfractionated whole blood that had been collected in Tempus Blood RNA tubes. In this sample, this clonotype turned up many times. No antigen is known for it. Within one base of it there is no much larger clone, and no base qualities were kept. V sheds 1 base and J sheds 4 bases, leaving 14 bases between their ends. Reading from cysteine to phenylalanine, the CDR3 counts 16 amino acids. Of all the DNA, just the CDR3 is kept, 48 bases in frame from base 1. The CDR1 and CDR2 encoded by the germline V gene are SGHTA and FQGNSA.

Libraries came from RACE. Sequencer: NextSeq 500. During library preparation, unique molecular identifiers were attached to individual cDNA molecules so that TCRs could be counted in a quantitative, reproducible way. Each blood RNA sample was used to sequence both TCR alpha and TCR beta chains. In the paper's pipeline: A median of about 87,000 TCRs per sample was observed, with a range of about 23,224 to 750,000. V, J and CDR3 annotation of the TCR reads was performed with the Decombinator software suite. For the PS versus PT1 abundance plots, all samples were subsampled to the same number of TCRs (28,000). Expanded TCRs were defined as absent before sensitization and observed at least eight times at the 2-week time point. TCRdb redid the processing of the public reads, applying fastp at Q25 and MiXCR, and retained in-frame beta chains. Rows merge per CDR3 protein into single entries with the most common DNA and genes. V and J calls and clone size were set by TCRdb, not the authors. In all, the sample holds just over 350,000 distinct CDR3 sequences, and roughly 6% of those were seen once. The ten largest clones capture around 6% of the sample.

In this chain, TRBV7-2 is recombined with TRBJ2-4, with no confidently assigned D gene. This sequence was found in a woman younger than 30 with alopecia areata. Some clones in this sample may be carry-over from other donors' samples. Material: whole blood, obtained in connection with sensitization to the hapten diphenylcyclopropenone (DPC). The nucleotide sequence reads as follows: TGTGCCAGCAGCTTAGAGCTTTCCAGCTCGAAAAACATTCAGTACTTC. Its protein is CASSLELSSSKNIQYF.